The TCR beta chain under discussion was sequenced for a study of T cell responses to AZD1222 COVID-19 vaccine. Sequencing was performed with immunoSEQ multiplex PCR; in TCRdb, only in-frame clones are kept and a portion is missing. The sample holds under 150,000 clones; 92% are singletons and the top ten take about 5.5%. The CDR3 has 16 amino acids. With V trimmed by 5 bases and J by 4 bases, 11 bases remained unmatched. Germline values: CDR1 LNHDA, CDR2 SQIVND (reference sequence). The receptor was isolated from an adult in good health. The genes are TRBV19 and TRBJ2-1; 7 bases line up with TRBD1. The sample here was peripheral blood, taken on day 0 of AZD1222 vaccination. The CDR3 nucleotides are TGTGCCAGTAGTCTTTTCTCCGGGACAGCATACAATGAGCAGTTCTTC. This translates into CASSLFSGTAYNEQFF.